This T cell receptor (beta chain) was obtained from a study of OX40 agonist ivuxolimab in advanced cancers. About the study as a whole: Ivuxolimab, which targeted the costimulatory receptor OX40 (CD134), was an agonistic, fully human IgG2 monoclonal antibody. The monotherapy dose-escalation portion (N ≈ 57 patients) of the phase I ivuxolimab trial is reported in the paper. Intravenous ivuxolimab was administered to patients every 2 weeks at six dose levels: 0.01, 0.1, 0.3, 1.5, 3 and 10 mg/kg. Peripheral TCRbeta sequencing aimed to test whether ivuxolimab altered TCR sequence diversity and caused clonal T-cell expansion. Partial responses were achieved by three dose-escalation patients, of whom one had hepatocellular carcinoma and two had cutaneous melanoma. In the dose-escalation cohort, 82.7% of patients were male, and the mean age was around 60 years, with a range of roughly 20 to 85. Prior anti-PD-1, anti-PD-L1 or anti-CTLA-4 therapy was permitted, and 40% of dose-escalation patients had received checkpoint inhibitors. Of the approximately 50 dose-escalation patients, hepatocellular carcinoma was present in roughly 19, melanoma in approximately 15, renal cell carcinoma in 9 and head and neck cancer in 9.

Genomic DNA was extracted from sorted cells for sequencing of the TCRbeta CDR3 region. The immunoSEQ Assay was used to sequence the TCRbeta CDR3 regions. TCRdb obtained this table from immuneACCESS and retained in-frame rearrangements with V and J assigned. These tables miss some clones; where compared with another copy, unresolved V genes account for less than half of the shortfall, and the remainder is unexplained. This sample holds approximately 75,000 clones; about 92% were observed only once. The ten biggest clones cover 0.3% to 0.45% of the sample. Note on this clone: The target of this receptor is not known. Base-call qualities are not available, and no considerably larger clone is one nucleotide away.

The trial excluded patients who had a history of autoimmune disease or who were on systemic immunosuppression. In every dose cohort, peripheral blood was drawn for TCR sequencing at baseline, cycle 4 day 1, and cycle 7 day 1. The samples were drawn from a first-in-human, open-label, multicenter phase I dose-escalation trial of ivuxolimab. Adults with locally advanced or metastatic melanoma, renal cell, hepatocellular, or head and neck squamous cell carcinoma were enrolled in the trial. CD4+ and CD8+ T cells were sorted separately from peripheral blood before TCR sequencing. General findings and caveats noted by the study authors: In the 0.1-3.0 mg/kg groups, partial responders had among the lowest normalized peripheral clonal expansion, particularly in CD8+ T cells. On average, CD8+ T cells showed more expanded clones than CD4+ T cells after ivuxolimab. Antigen specificity was not determined for the clonally expanded peripheral T cells. Low levels of normalized T-cell clonal expansion were also shown by some nonresponding patients. At doses of 0.1 to 3.0 mg/kg, clonal expansion of both CD4+ and CD8+ blood T cells was observed from baseline to week 6.

The germline V end is reduced by 5 bases and the J end by 16 bases; junction bases left unmatched: 6. CDR1 is given as MNHNS and CDR2 as SASEGT, both from the germline V gene. The CDR3 has 11 amino acids, counting the end cysteine and phenylalanine. The only DNA kept is the CDR3, 33 bases in frame from the first base. Here the chain combines TRBV6-1 and TRBJ2-1, and 9 junctional nucleotides match TRBD1. The sequence was obtained from an adult with an advanced solid tumor such as melanoma, head and neck, liver or kidney cancer. This sample comprised CD4+ or CD8+ T cells sorted from blood, obtained in a trial of the OX40 agonist ivuxolimab. The CDR3 protein: CASSLGQGQFF. The sequenced DNA is TGTGCCAGCAGTTTGGGACAGGGTCAATTCTTC.